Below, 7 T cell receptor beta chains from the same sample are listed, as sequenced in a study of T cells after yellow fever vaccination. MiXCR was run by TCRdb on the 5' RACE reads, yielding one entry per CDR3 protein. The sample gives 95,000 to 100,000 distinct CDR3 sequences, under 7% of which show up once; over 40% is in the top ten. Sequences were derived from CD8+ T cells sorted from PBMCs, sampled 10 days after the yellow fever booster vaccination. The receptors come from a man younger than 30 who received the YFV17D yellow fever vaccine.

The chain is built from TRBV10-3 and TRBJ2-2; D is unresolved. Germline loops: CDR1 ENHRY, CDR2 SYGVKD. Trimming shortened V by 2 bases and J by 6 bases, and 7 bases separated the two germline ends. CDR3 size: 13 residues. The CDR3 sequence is CAISERNSGELFF. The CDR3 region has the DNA TGTGCCATCAGTGAGAGAAATTCCGGGGAGCTGTTTTTT.

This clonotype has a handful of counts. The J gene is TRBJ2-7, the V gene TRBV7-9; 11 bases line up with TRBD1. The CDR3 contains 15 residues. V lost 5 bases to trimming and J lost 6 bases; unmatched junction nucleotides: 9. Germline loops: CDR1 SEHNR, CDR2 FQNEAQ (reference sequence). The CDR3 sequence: CASSQSGQGDGEQYF. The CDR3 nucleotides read TGTGCCAGCAGCCAGTCGGGACAGGGGGACGGCGAGCAGTACTTC.

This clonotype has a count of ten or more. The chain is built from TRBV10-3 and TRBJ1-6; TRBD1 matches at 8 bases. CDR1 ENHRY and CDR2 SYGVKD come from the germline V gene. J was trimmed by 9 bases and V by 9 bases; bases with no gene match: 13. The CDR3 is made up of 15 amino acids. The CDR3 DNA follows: TGTGCCATTTCCGACAGGGGAGTAATAGGTTCACCCCTCCACTTT. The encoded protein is CAISDRGVIGSPLHF.

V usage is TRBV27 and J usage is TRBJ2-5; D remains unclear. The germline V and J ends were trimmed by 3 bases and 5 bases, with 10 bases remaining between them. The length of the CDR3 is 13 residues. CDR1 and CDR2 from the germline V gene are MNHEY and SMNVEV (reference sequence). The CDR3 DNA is TGTGCCAGCAGTTTTAGACTCCGGGAGACCCAGTACTTC. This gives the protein CASSFRLRETQYF.

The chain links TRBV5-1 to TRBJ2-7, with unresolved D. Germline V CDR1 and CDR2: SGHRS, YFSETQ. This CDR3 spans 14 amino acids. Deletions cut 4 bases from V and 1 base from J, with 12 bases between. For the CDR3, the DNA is TGCGCCAGCAGCCCGGACGCAGATTCCTACGAGCAGTACGTC. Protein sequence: CASSPDADSYEQYV.

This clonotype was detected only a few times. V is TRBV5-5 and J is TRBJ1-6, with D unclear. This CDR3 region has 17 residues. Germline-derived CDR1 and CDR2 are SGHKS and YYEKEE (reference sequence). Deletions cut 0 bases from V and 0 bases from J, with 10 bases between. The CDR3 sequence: CASSLGIGGSYNSPLHF. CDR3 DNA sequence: TGTGCCAGCAGCTTGGGGATTGGAGGCTCCTATAATTCACCCCTCCACTTT.

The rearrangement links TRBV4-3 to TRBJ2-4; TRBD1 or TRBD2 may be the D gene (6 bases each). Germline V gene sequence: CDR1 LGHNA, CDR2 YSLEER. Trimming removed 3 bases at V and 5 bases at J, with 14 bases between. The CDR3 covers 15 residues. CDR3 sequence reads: CASSHPEGGENIQYF. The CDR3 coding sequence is TGCGCCAGCAGCCACCCGGAGGGGGGCGAAAACATTCAGTACTTC.